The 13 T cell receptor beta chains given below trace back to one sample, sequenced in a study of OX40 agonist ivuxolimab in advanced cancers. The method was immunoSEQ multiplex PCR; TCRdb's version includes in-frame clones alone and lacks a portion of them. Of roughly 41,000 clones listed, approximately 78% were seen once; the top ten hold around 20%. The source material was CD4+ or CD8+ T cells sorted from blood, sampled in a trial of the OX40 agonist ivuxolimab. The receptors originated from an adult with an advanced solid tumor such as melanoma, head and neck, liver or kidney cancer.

The CDR3 reads CASSPKSSFPGSGETQYF. Here the CDR3 DNA reads TGCGCCAGCAGTCCTAAGTCTAGCTTCCCCGGGTCTGGGGAGACCCAGTACTTC. This rearrangement joins TRBV4-1 to TRBJ2-5, with D perhaps TRBD2 (5 bases). The CDR3 consists of 18 residues. Germline CDR1 reads MGHRA; CDR2 reads YSYEKL. V was trimmed by 6 bases and J by 5 bases, leaving 28 bases between them.

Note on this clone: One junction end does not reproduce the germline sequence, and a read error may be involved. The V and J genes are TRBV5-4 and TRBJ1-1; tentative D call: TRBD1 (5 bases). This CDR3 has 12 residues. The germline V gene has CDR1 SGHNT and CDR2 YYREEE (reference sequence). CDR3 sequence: CASSPGTPEAFF. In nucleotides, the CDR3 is TGCGCCAGCAGCCCTGGGACTCCTGAAGCTTTCTTT.

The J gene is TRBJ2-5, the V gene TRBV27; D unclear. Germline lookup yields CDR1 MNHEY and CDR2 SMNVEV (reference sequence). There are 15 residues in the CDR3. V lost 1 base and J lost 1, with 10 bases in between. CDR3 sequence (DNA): TGTGCCAGCAGTTTATACGCGACGTTCCAAGAGACCCAGTACTTC. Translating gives CASSLYATFQETQYF.

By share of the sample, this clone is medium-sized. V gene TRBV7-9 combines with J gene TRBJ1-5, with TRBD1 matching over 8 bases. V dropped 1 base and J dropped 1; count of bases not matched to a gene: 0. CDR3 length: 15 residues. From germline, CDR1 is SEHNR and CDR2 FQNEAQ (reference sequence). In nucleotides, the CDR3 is TGTGCCAGCAGCTTAGGGACAGGGAGCAATCAGCCCCAGCATTTT. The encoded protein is CASSLGTGSNQPQHF.

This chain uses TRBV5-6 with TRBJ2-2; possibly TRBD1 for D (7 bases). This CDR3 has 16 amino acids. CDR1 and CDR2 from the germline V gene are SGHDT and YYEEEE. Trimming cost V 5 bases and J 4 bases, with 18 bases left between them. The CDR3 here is CASRNRDSGGTGELFF. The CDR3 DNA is TGTGCCAGCAGAAATCGGGACTCAGGGGGCACCGGGGAGCTGTTTTTT.

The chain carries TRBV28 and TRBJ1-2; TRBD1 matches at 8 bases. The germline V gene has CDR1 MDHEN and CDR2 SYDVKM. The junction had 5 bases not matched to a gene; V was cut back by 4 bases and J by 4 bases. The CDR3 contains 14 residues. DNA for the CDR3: TGTGCCAGCAGTTCGGGACAGGAGACCTATGGCTACACCTTC. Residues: CASSSGQETYGYTF.

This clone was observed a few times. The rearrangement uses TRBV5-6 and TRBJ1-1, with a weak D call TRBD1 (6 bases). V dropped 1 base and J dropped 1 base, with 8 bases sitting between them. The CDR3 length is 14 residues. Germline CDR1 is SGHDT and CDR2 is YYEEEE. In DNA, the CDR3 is TGTGCCAGCAGCTTGTGGACAGAGAACACTGAAGCTTTCTTT. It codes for CASSLWTENTEAFF.

CDR3 sequence (DNA): TGTGCCAGCAGCAAACAATACGATAGGGTCCAGCCCCAGCATTTT. It translates to CASSKQYDRVQPQHF. The chain links TRBV6-6 to TRBJ1-5, with D unclear. Deletions cut 6 bases from V and 7 bases from J, with 19 bases between. There are 15 residues in the CDR3. In germline, CDR1 is MNHNY, CDR2 SVGAGI (reference sequence).

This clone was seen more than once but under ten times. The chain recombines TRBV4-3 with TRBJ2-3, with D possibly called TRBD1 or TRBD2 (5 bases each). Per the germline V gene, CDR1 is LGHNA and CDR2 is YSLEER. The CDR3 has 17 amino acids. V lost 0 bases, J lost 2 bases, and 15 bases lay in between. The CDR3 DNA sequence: TGCGCCAGCAGCCAAGATTCCAGGGCAGACTACACAGATACGCAGTATTTT. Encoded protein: CASSQDSRADYTDTQYF.

The CDR3 region has the DNA TGTGCCAGCAGCTCCAGGGGGATCAGCTCCTACAATGAGCAGTTCTTC. Translated, it gives CASSSRGISSYNEQFF. The rearrangement joins TRBV7-2 to TRBJ2-1, with 7 bases matching TRBD1. The V segment lost 4 bases and the J segment 0 bases; nucleotides outside the gene matches: 6. Germline CDR1 is SGHTA and CDR2 is FQGNSA. The CDR3 covers 16 residues.

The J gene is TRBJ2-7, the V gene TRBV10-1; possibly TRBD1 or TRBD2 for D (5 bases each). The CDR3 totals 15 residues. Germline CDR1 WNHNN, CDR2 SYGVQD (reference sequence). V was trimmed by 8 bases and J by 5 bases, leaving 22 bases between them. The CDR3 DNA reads TGCGCCAGCGATGCCCTGGCGCCGCTGGGGGACGAGCAGTACTTC. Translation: CASDALAPLGDEQYF.

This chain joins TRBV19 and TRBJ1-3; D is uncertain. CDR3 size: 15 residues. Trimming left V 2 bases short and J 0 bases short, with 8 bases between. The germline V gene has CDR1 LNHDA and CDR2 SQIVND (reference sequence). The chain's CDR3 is CASSIMAYSGNTIYF. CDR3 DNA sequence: TGTGCCAGTAGTATAATGGCATACTCTGGAAACACCATATATTTT.

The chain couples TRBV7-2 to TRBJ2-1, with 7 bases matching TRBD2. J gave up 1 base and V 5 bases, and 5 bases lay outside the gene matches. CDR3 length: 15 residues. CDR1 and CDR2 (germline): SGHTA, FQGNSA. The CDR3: CASSGWGGSYNEQFF. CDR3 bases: TGTGCCAGCAGCGGGTGGGGGGGATCCTACAATGAGCAGTTCTTC.